This T cell receptor beta chain was captured by sequencing in a study of neurological immune-mediated disorders. In its sample, this clonotype was seen many times. The antigen remains unidentified. Germline-derived CDR1 and CDR2 are MGHRA and YSYEKL. The CDR3 runs to 15 residues. Unmatched junction bases numbered 7, after V lost 5 bases and J lost 0 bases. Study-level points and caveats: Private repertoires in all groups were suggested by the absence of shared CDR3 amino acid sequences among expanded clones across subjects.

Template-switch 5'RACE cDNA synthesis added a 10-nucleotide unique molecular identifier. TCRdb reprocessed the 5' RACE reads with MiXCR, giving one entry per CDR3 protein. The profile shows roughly 65,000 distinct CDR3 sequences, around 5% of them singletons. This sequence was found in a human donor with multiple sclerosis. The donor label of this sample is uncertain. The chain has TRBV4-1 and TRBJ2-7, with 7 bases aligning to TRBD1. The material sequenced was PBMCs. Here the CDR3 DNA reads TGCGCCAGCAGCGGACGACAGGGTATCTCCTACGAGCAGTACTTC. Translation gives CASSGRQGISYEQYF.